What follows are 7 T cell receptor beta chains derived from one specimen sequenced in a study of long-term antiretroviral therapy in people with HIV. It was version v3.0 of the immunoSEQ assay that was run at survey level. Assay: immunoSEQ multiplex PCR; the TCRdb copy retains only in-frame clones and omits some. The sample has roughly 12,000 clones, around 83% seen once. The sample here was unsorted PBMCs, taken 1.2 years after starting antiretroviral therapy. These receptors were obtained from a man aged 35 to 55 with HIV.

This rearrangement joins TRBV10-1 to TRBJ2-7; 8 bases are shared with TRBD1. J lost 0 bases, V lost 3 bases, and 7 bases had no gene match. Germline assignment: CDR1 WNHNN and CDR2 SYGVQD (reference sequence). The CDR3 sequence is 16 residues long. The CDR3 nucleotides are TGCGCCAGCAGTGATGTGAGACAGGGGAGCTCCTACGAGCAGTACTTC. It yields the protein CASSDVRQGSSYEQYF.

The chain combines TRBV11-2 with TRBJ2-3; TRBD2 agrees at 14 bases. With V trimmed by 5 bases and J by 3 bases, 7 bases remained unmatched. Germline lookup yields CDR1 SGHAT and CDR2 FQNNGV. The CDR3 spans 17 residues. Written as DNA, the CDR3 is TGTGCCAGCAGCCTAGCCGGGACTAGCGGGGGTACAGATACGCAGTATTTT. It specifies CASSLAGTSGGTDTQYF. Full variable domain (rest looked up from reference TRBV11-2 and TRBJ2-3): EAGVAQSPRYKIIEKRQSVAFWCNPISGHATLYWYQQILGQGPKLLIQFQNNGVVDDSQLPKDRFSAERLKGVDSTLKIQPAKLEDSAVYLCASSLAGTSGGTDTQYFGPGTRLTVL.

As DNA, the CDR3 is TGTGCCAGCAGCTTAGGAGGGGGCGACTATGGCTACACCTTC. It specifies CASSLGGGDYGYTF. The chain combines TRBV5-6 with TRBJ1-2, with 7 bases matching TRBD1. V trimming: 2 bases; J trimming: 3 bases; junction bases outside the gene matches: 4. This CDR3 is 14 amino acids long. Per germline, CDR1 SGHDT and CDR2 YYEEEE.

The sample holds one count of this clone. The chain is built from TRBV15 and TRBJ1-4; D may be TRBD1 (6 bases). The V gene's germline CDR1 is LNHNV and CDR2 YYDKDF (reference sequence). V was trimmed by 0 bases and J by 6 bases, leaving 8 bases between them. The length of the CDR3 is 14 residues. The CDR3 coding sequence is TGTGCCACCAGCAGAGACAGGGGTGATGAAAAACTGTTTTTT. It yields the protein CATSRDRGDEKLFF.

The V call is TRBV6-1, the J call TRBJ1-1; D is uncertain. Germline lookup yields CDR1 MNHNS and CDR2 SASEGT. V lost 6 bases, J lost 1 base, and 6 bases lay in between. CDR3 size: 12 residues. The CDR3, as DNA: TGTGCCAGCAGAACTGGGAACACTGAAGCTTTCTTT. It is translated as CASRTGNTEAFF.

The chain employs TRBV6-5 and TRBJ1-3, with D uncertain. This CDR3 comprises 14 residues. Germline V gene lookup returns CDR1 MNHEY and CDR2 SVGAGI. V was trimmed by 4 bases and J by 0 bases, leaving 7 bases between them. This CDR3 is CASSLEYSGNTIYF. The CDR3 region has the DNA TGTGCCAGCAGTTTAGAATACTCTGGAAACACCATATATTTT.

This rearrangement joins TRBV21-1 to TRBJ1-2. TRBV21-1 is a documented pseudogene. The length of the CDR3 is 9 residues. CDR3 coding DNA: TGTGCCAGCGGATATGGCTACACCTTC. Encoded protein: CASGYGYTF.